The clone carrying this T cell receptor beta chain occurred once. This sample was included in a study of technical replicates of blood from four donors. The CDR3 has 15 residues. CDR1 SGHAT and CDR2 FQNNGV come from the germline V gene. V shed 2 bases and J 1 base; nucleotides not matched to a gene: 4. Method: immunoSEQ multiplex PCR; TCRdb's copy keeps in-frame clones and lacks some. This repertoire shows more than 80,000 clones, approximately 94% found once; its top ten account for 0.2% to 0.25%. Sequencing was carried out using T cells isolated from PBMCs. The clonotype was recovered from a human donor in good health. The chain joins TRBV11-2 to TRBJ2-5; 7 positions match TRBD2. DNA of the CDR3: TGTGCCAGCAGCTTACAGTCTAGCGGCCAAGAGACCCAGTACTTC. Amino acids: CASSLQSSGQETQYF.